The rows below give T cell receptor beta chains drawn from one sample of a study of neurological immune-mediated disorders. TCRdb redid the calling of the 5' RACE reads with MiXCR, one entry per CDR3 protein. The sample consists of tens of thousands of distinct CDR3 sequences, roughly 15% of them appearing once. Sequencing was performed on PBMCs. These receptors all stem from a woman between 45 and 65 years old in good health. The CDR3 runs from the conserved cysteine through the conserved F or W. The D gene is left open where the match is weak. Clone size is given for some rows only: seen once, a few or many times, or a class if the clone is expanded.

clone_size	d_call	v_call	j_call	cdr3_nt	cdr3_aa
many	.	TRBV28	TRBJ2-7	TGTGCCAGCAGTTCATACAGGGCACAGACGACCTACGAGCAGTACTTC	CASSSYRAQTTYEQYF
many	TRBD2	TRBV5-1	TRBJ2-5	TGCGCCAGCAGCGATCTACTAGCGGGGCAAGAGACCCAGTACTTC	CASSDLLAGQETQYF
few	.	TRBV7-8	TRBJ2-1	TGTGCCAGCAGCACCCGGATTAGTTATGAGCAGTTCTTC	CASSTRISYEQFF
many	TRBD1	TRBV5-1	TRBJ2-3	TGCGCCAGCAGCATCGGGACAGGGCCCGGTACGCAGTATTTT	CASSIGTGPGTQYF
.	TRBD1	TRBV12-3/TRBV12-4	TRBJ1-4	TGTGCCAGCAGTCCGGGACAGGGGGGCCTTTCTGGAAAACTGTTTTTT	CASSPGQGGLSGKLFF
many	.	TRBV20-1	TRBJ2-2	TGCAGTGCTATAAAACTAGCCGGAGGCACCGGGGAGCTGTTTTTT	CSAIKLAGGTGELFF
many	TRBD1	TRBV20-1	TRBJ1-1	TGCAGTGCTCCCGACAGGGCCACCTATGAAGCTTTCTTT	CSAPDRATYEAFF
many	.	TRBV5-5	TRBJ1-3	TGTGCCAGCAGCTTGGGATATCCGCCTGGAAACACCATATATTTT	CASSLGYPPGNTIYF
many	.	TRBV27	TRBJ2-1	TGTGCCAGCAGCCTCTCGGGACCCCTCAAAGATGAGCAGTTCTTC	CASSLSGPLKDEQFF
many	.	TRBV29-1	TRBJ2-7	TGCAGCGTAGGTAGAGGGGTGGACTACGAGCAGTACTTC	CSVGRGVDYEQYF
many	.	TRBV12-3/TRBV12-4	TRBJ2-1	TGTGCCAGCAGTAAACTAGGTTTTGAGCAGTTCTTC	CASSKLGFEQFF
many	.	TRBV27	TRBJ1-5	TGTGCCAGCAGCCCGTTGAGGGGCAGGGAAATTAATCAGCCCCAGCATTTT	CASSPLRGREINQPQHF
many	TRBD1	TRBV7-8	TRBJ2-3	TGTGCCAGCAGCCAGGACGGACAGGGCGGCCCAGATACGCAGTATTTT	CASSQDGQGGPDTQYF
many	.	TRBV5-1	TRBJ2-1	TGCGCCAGCAGCTTGGATTCAGGGGCGGATGAGCAGTTCTTC	CASSLDSGADEQFF
many	TRBD1	TRBV7-9	TRBJ1-1	TGTGCCAGCACTCCCCCAGGGGGTAACACTGAAGCTTTCTTT	CASTPPGGNTEAFF
many	TRBD2	TRBV28	TRBJ2-7	TGTGCCAGCAGTTGGGGACTAGCGGGAGTAAACGAGCAGTACTTC	CASSWGLAGVNEQYF
few	TRBD2	TRBV11-2	TRBJ2-1	TGTGCCAGCAGCCCGGTGGATAGCGGGATCTGGGCCTTTAATGAGCAGTTCTTC	CASSPVDSGIWAFNEQFF
many	.	TRBV28	TRBJ2-5	TGTGCCATCTCGGTGGGTGCTGAAGAGACCCAGTACTTC	CAISVGAEETQYF
many	TRBD1	TRBV5-1	TRBJ1-1	TGCGCCAGCAGCGTGCTGACAGGGAGGGGAACTGAAGCTTTCTTT	CASSVLTGRGTEAFF
many	.	TRBV20-1	TRBJ2-3	TGCAGTGCTAGAGCTCGGGGTACGCAGTATTTT	CSARARGTQYF
many	.	TRBV20-1	TRBJ1-1	TGCAGTGCTAGACGCAGGTCGAACACTGAAGCTTTCTTT	CSARRRSNTEAFF
many	.	TRBV4-1	TRBJ1-2	TGCGCCAGCAGCCAAAACACCAAACCAAACCTGGGGGGCTACACCTTC	CASSQNTKPNLGGYTF
few	.	TRBV7-9	TRBJ2-7	TGTGCCAGCAGCTCCCGACAGTTAAGCTACGAGCAGTACTTC	CASSSRQLSYEQYF
many	TRBD2	TRBV15	TRBJ2-2	TGTGCCACCAGCAGAGATATAGCGGGAGATTCTACCGGGGAGCTGTTTTTT	CATSRDIAGDSTGELFF
many	.	TRBV20-1	TRBJ1-4	TGCAGTGCTAGACTCCAGGAGGCTAGTTTTAATGAAAAACTGTTTTTT	CSARLQEASFNEKLFF
many	TRBD1	TRBV20-1	TRBJ2-2	TGCAGTGCCCCCGGGACAGGAAACACCGGGGAGCTGTTTTTT	CSAPGTGNTGELFF
.	TRBD1	TRBV29-1	TRBJ2-4	TGCAGCGGAATTGGACAGGGCTGCAAAGACATTCAGTACTTC	CSGIGQGCKDIQYF
many	TRBD2	TRBV5-1	TRBJ2-7	TGCGCCAGCAGGGGAGGGGTCGCCTACGAGCAGTACTTC	CASRGGVAYEQYF